The clone carrying this TCR beta chain showed up just a few times. Its antigen is not identified. The entry originates in a study of identical twins. Study findings and constraints: Out-of-frame alpha sequences that twins shared showed excess low generation probability. Excess sharing between twins was weaker in beta out-of-frame sequences. Fewer insertions were carried by abundant cord blood beta clonotypes, but none was seen in memory repertoires.

A single record per CDR3 protein comes from TCRdb applying MiXCR to the 5' RACE reads. The sample includes 280,000 or so distinct CDR3 sequences, under 9.5% of them seen just once. This CDR3 region has 15 residues. CDR1 and CDR2 (germline): SEHNR, FQNEAQ (reference sequence). J gave up 1 base and V 5 bases, and 7 bases lay outside the gene matches. The data also belong to a second study, concerning yellow fever vaccine responses in identical twins.

The material sequenced was memory (CD45RO+) T cells sorted from blood. The clonotype comes from a woman under 30 in good health. The chain employs TRBV7-9 and TRBJ2-5; TRBD1 matches at 7 bases. The CDR3 region has the DNA TGTGCCAGCAGCCTCGACAGGGTCCCCCAAGAGACCCAGTACTTC. This codes for CASSLDRVPQETQYF.